This T cell receptor beta chain stems from a study of technical replicates of blood from a handful of donors. The CDR3 runs to 15 residues. The ends were cut back, 0 bases at V and 1 base at J, with 7 bases in the middle. The germline gives CDR1 MNHEY, CDR2 SMNVEV (reference sequence). The assay was immunoSEQ multiplex PCR, and TCRdb's table has in-frame clones only and misses some. The data contain 65,000 to 85,000 clones, around 96% of them singletons. The material sequenced was T cells isolated from PBMCs. The chain links TRBV27 to TRBJ1-5, with D perhaps matching TRBD1 (5 bases). The receptor's source is a human donor in good health. The CDR3 region is CASSLSGGSNQPQHF. Here the CDR3 DNA reads TGTGCCAGCAGTTTATCGGGGGGAAGCAATCAGCCCCAGCATTTT.